This entry describes one TCR beta chain. Its antigen remains unidentified. CDR3 length: 13 residues. V shed 3 bases and J shed 4 bases, with 7 bases lying between them. Germline loops: CDR1 SEHNR, CDR2 FQNEAQ (reference sequence). Sequenced by immunoSEQ multiplex PCR; TCRdb stores in-frame clones only, minus some. The repertoire holds around 41,000 clones, with 70% to 90% as singletons. The data stem from a study of T cells in localized non-small cell lung cancer. Study results and limitations: Sequencing involved a lone tumor region, leaving heterogeneity possible. Higher adjacent-lung clonality was associated with shorter survival. Exceeding tumor, uninvolved adjacent lung had the highest T cell clonality. A median of around 60 of the top 100 tumor clones appeared in adjacent lung, which was paired and uninvolved.

The clonotype was recovered from a woman between 18 and 55 years old with stage III lung adenocarcinoma. The specimen was peripheral blood, collected before any cancer treatment. The V and J genes are TRBV7-9 and TRBJ1-5; D unclear. The CDR3 nucleotides read TGTGCCAGCAGCTTCGGAGGGAATCAGCCCCAGCATTTT. Protein: CASSFGGNQPQHF.